This passage covers 30 T cell receptor beta chains from one sample sequenced in a study of metastatic and nonmetastatic thyroid tumors. Nobody among the patients had been given any treatment before thyroid surgery. TCRdb re-analyzed the PCR reads through MiXCR. This table has tens of thousands of clones, roughly a quarter appearing once. Sample: blood. The receptors shown here come from a male donor with papillary thyroid cancer or a benign thyroid nodule (not recorded which). Some clones in this sample may be carry-over from other donors' samples.

DNA for the CDR3: TGTGCCAGCAGTCCCGTAGGGGGGACTGAAGCTTTCTTT. As protein: CASSPVGGTEAFF. This rearrangement joins TRBV27 to TRBJ1-1; maybe TRBD1 (6 bases). The ends were cut back, 5 bases at V and 5 bases at J, with 12 bases in the middle. The CDR3 is 13 residues long. CDR1 is MNHEY, CDR2 SMNVEV, per germline (reference sequence).

This clone was counted between two and nine times. The chain joins TRBV6-2 or TRBV6-3 to TRBJ2-7; D might be TRBD2 (7 bases). CDR3 length: 15 residues. Trimming took off 8 bases at V and 6 bases at J, with 23 bases between the two ends. Germline loops: CDR1 MNHEY, CDR2 SVGEGT. The CDR3 is CASSHERDNSPEQYF. In DNA form, the CDR3 reads TGTGCCAGCTCCCACGAGCGGGACAATTCGCCCGAGCAGTACTTC.

This clone was found a few times. CDR3 DNA sequence: TGTGCCACCGAAATCCTACGGGAAGACACAGATACGCAGTATTTT. It yields the protein CATEILREDTDTQYF. V gene TRBV24-1 combines with J gene TRBJ2-3; TRBD2 is a possible D gene (5 bases). The CDR3 totals 15 residues. Germline V gene lookup returns CDR1 KGHDR and CDR2 SFDVKD. Trimming left V 9 bases short and J 2 bases short, with 17 bases between.

This clone was seen only once. The chain has TRBV7-3 and TRBJ2-7, with D possibly TRBD2 on 6 matching bases. V lost 5 bases to trimming and J lost 5 bases, with 13 bases between them. This CDR3 has 13 residues. From germline, CDR1 is SGHTA and CDR2 FQGTGA. The CDR3 is CASSPGLLDEQYF. The CDR3 DNA follows: TGTGCCAGCAGCCCGGGACTTTTAGACGAGCAGTACTTC.

Ten or more counts support this clone. A much bigger clone sits one base away, suggesting this may be a read error. This CDR3 is also generated by other DNA sequences in the sample. The chain recombines TRBV6-1 with TRBJ1-6, with a tentative D call TRBD1 (6 bases). The CDR3 covers 14 residues. CDR1 is MNHNS and CDR2 is SASEGT in the germline V gene. The CDR3 DNA is TGCGCCAGCACCAGGACAGAACTTAATTCACCCCTCCACTTT. It yields the protein CASTRTELNSPLHF.

Only a few counts were recorded for this clone. The J gene is TRBJ1-5, the V gene TRBV27; D is perhaps TRBD1 (6 bases). Germline loops: CDR1 MNHEY, CDR2 SMNVEV (reference sequence). The CDR3 runs to 14 residues. Trimming removed 3 bases from V and 6 bases from J, with 12 bases in between. This chain's CDR3 is CASSFRGGTQPQHF. The CDR3 nucleotides are TGTGCCAGCAGTTTTAGGGGGGGGACTCAGCCCCAGCATTTT.

This clone was recorded many times. One end of the junction does not line up with germline, which may come from a read error. V gene TRBV18 combines with J gene TRBJ2-5, with 7 bases identical to TRBD1. Germline V gene data show CDR1 as KGHSH and CDR2 as LQKENI. This CDR3 region has 17 residues. CDR3 protein: CASSPPTPTGIVETQYF. CDR3 coding DNA: TGTGCCAGCTCGCCACCAACCCCGACAGGGATTGTGGAGACCCAGTACTTC.

The table lists this clone with many counts. The chain employs TRBV5-1 and TRBJ1-4, with D maybe TRBD1 (6 bases). V dropped 3 bases and J dropped 1 base, with 13 bases sitting between them. The CDR3 has 16 residues. Germline loops: CDR1 SGHRS, CDR2 YFSETQ. CDR3 DNA: TGCGCCAGCAGCTGGGGGCTTGGTAAAACTAATGAAAAACTGTTTTTT. Encoded protein: CASSWGLGKTNEKLFF. The complete variable domain, with remaining parts taken from reference TRBV5-1 and TRBJ1-4, reads KAGVTQTPRYLIKTRGQQVTLSCSPISGHRSVSWYQQTPGQGLQFLFEYFSETQRNKGNFPGRFSGRQFSNSRSEMNVSTLELGDSALYLCASSWGLGKTNEKLFFGSGTQLSVL.

This clone was counted a few times. The chain joins TRBV6-1 to TRBJ2-5, with 8 bases fitting TRBD1. The CDR3 has 16 amino acids. The J segment lost 4 bases and the V segment lost 0 bases, leaving 7 bases of the junction unmatched. CDR1 and CDR2 (germline): MNHNS, SASEGT. The CDR3 sequence is CASSEALGQEGETQYF. The DNA for the CDR3 is TGTGCCAGCAGTGAAGCCTTGGGACAGGAGGGAGAGACCCAGTACTTC.

This clone has just a few counts. Being one base from a much bigger clone, this may be a read error. The chain is built from TRBV20-1 and TRBJ2-4; D remains ambiguous. Trimming removed 3 bases at V and 0 bases at J, with 6 bases between. CDR3 length equals 13 residues. The germline gives CDR1 DFQATT, CDR2 SNEGSKA (reference sequence). CDR3 region: CSASLLAKNIQYF. The DNA of the CDR3 is TGCAGTGCTAGTCTACTAGCCAAAAACATTCAGTACTTC.

In its sample, this clone was seen a few times. The rearrangement uses TRBV19 and TRBJ1-2; TRBD1 matches at 8 bases. The CDR3 spans 14 residues. V gave up 0 bases and J gave up 4 bases; unmatched junction bases: 1. Per germline, CDR1 LNHDA and CDR2 SQIVND (reference sequence). DNA of the CDR3: TGTGCCAGTAGTATAGAGACAGGGGCCTATGGCTACACCTTC. It translates to CASSIETGAYGYTF.

This clone was observed a handful of times. This chain joins TRBV6-1 and TRBJ2-7, with 8 bases matching TRBD2. With 6 bases clipped from V and 6 bases from J, the junction kept 10 bases outside the gene matches. The CDR3 extends over 14 amino acids. CDR1 and CDR2 from the germline V gene are MNHNS and SASEGT. This CDR3 is CASSLGTRISEQYF. Written as DNA, the CDR3 is TGTGCCAGCAGCCTCGGGACTAGGATTTCCGAGCAGTACTTC.

This clone counts as large. V gene TRBV7-9 combines with J gene TRBJ2-7; D might be TRBD2 (5 bases). CDR1 and CDR2 (germline): SEHNR, FQNEAQ (reference sequence). This CDR3 spans 12 amino acids. V was cut by 4 bases and J by 3 bases, with 7 bases left in between. CDR3 DNA: TGTGCCAGCAGCTCCGACTACTACGAGCAGTACTTC. Encoded protein: CASSSDYYEQYF.

This clone was seen only a few times. J is TRBJ2-4 and V is TRBV6-1; D is undetermined. Germline V gives CDR1 MNHNS, CDR2 SASEGT. V lost 7 bases and J 1 base, leaving 20 bases between the germline ends. The CDR3 length is 17 residues. DNA of the CDR3: TGTGCCAGCACCGTCCTAAAGGGTAGGGTTGCCAAAAACATTCAGTACTTC. Encoded protein: CASTVLKGRVAKNIQYF.

This clone was counted many times. This sequence joins TRBV5-4 and TRBJ2-2; D uncertain. Germline CDR1 is SGHNT and CDR2 is YYREEE (reference sequence). The CDR3 is made up of 15 amino acids. V lost 4 bases, J lost 0 bases, and 10 bases lay in between. The CDR3 here is CASSPDLANTGELFF. As DNA, the CDR3 is TGTGCCAGCAGCCCCGACCTTGCGAACACCGGGGAGCTGTTTTTT.

This clone showed up just a few times. This sequence joins TRBV6-1 and TRBJ1-4, with TRBD1 matching over 9 bases. J gave up 3 bases and V 6 bases, and 5 bases lay outside the gene matches. The CDR3 runs to 15 residues. CDR1 and CDR2 from the germline V gene are MNHNS and SASEGT. The DNA of the CDR3 is TGTGCCAGCAGGGACAGGGGACGGGCTAATGAAAAACTGTTTTTT. Protein sequence: CASRDRGRANEKLFF.

This clone appeared many times. This chain links TRBV29-1 with TRBJ2-1; D uncertain. The CDR3 totals 15 residues. The germline V gene encodes CDR1 SQVTM and CDR2 ANQGSEA. Trimming cost V 6 bases and J 4 bases, with 19 bases left between them. CDR3 coding DNA: TGCAGCGTCGCCTTGGAAGTATGGAATTACAATGAGCAGTTCTTC. Its translation is CSVALEVWNYNEQFF.

The rearrangement uses TRBV24-1 and TRBJ2-3, with a weak D call TRBD2 (6 bases). V was pared by 3 bases and J by 6 bases, with 15 bases between. CDR3 length: 15 amino acids. CDR1 is KGHDR and CDR2 is SFDVKD in the germline V gene. The DNA for the CDR3 is TGTGCCACCAGTGATCCAGCGGGTCACAGTGATACGCAGTATTTT. This translates into CATSDPAGHSDTQYF.

This clone was counted a few times. This may come from a read error, since a much larger clone is one base off. It is likely a read error, because the conserved phenylalanine at the end of the CDR3 is missing. V is TRBV4-2 and J is TRBJ2-5; TRBD2 matches at 9 bases. The ends lost 1 base at V and 2 bases at J; junction bases unmatched: 5. The germline V gene has CDR1 LGHNA and CDR2 YNFKEQ. The length of the CDR3 is 16 residues. DNA for the CDR3: TGTGCCAGCAGCCAAGGTCGGCTAGCGGGACAAGAGACCCAGTACTCC. This translates into CASSQGRLAGQETQYS.

This clone was picked up a small number of times. V usage is TRBV15 and J usage is TRBJ2-7, with TRBD1 as a possible D gene (5 bases). Trimming pared 0 bases from V and 3 bases from J, leaving 15 bases between. CDR1 LNHNV and CDR2 YYDKDF come from the germline V gene (reference sequence). This CDR3 region has 16 residues. CDR3 coding DNA: TGTGCCACCAGCAGAGATTACATGACAGCCCACTACGAGCAGTACTTC. Its translation: CATSRDYMTAHYEQYF.

The chain combines TRBV7-8 with TRBJ2-7; TRBD2 matches 9 bases. The CDR3 spans 14 residues. Losses at the gene ends were 5 bases for V and 5 bases for J; bases not matched to a gene: 7. The V gene's germline CDR1 is SGHVS and CDR2 FQNEAQ. The CDR3 DNA follows: TGTGCCAGCAGCGAGGGACTAGCCGTTCACGAGCAGTACTTC. Its translation is CASSEGLAVHEQYF. The variable domain in full, with the rest retrieved from reference TRBV7-8 and TRBJ2-7, is GAGVSQSPRYKVAKRGQDVALRCDPISGHVSLFWYQQALGQGPEFLTYFQNEAQLDKSGLPSDRFFAERPEGSVSTLKIQRTQQEDSAVYLCASSEGLAVHEQYFGPGTRLTVT.

The chain recombines TRBV4-3 with TRBJ1-2, with D hard to call. The CDR3 runs to 14 residues. The germline V and J ends were trimmed by 4 bases and 4 bases, with 13 bases remaining between them. Looked up from germline, CDR1 is LGHNA and CDR2 is YSLEER. This chain's CDR3 is CASSPKLVSYGYTF. The CDR3 bases are TGCGCCAGCAGCCCTAAATTAGTGAGCTATGGCTACACCTTC.

This clone showed up just a few times. A much larger clonotype is one base distant, so this may be a read error. V and J are TRBV28 and TRBJ2-3, with D perhaps assigned TRBD1 or TRBD2 (5 bases each). Trimming stripped 3 bases from V and 4 bases from J, with 14 bases between. This CDR3 comprises 15 residues. Looked up from germline, CDR1 is MDHEN and CDR2 is SYDVKM. The CDR3 here is CASSLGETGADTQYF. The CDR3 DNA is TGTGCCAGCAGTTTGGGGGAGACCGGTGCAGATACGCAGTATTTT.

This clone was seen more than once but under ten times. V is TRBV7-9 and J is TRBJ2-7, with D possibly TRBD1 on 5 matching bases. Germline-derived CDR1 and CDR2 are SEHNR and FQNEAQ (reference sequence). V was pared by 5 bases and J by 3 bases, with 11 bases between. The CDR3 is made up of 13 amino acids. The DNA of the CDR3 is TGTGCCAGCAGCCCAAGGGGCAGCTACGAGCAGTACTTC. As protein: CASSPRGSYEQYF. The full variable domain, completed using reference TRBV7-9 and TRBJ2-7, is DTGVSQNPRHKITKRGQNVTFRCDPISEHNRLYWYRQTLGQGPEFLTYFQNEAQLEKSRLLSDRFSAERPKGSFSTLEIQRTEQGDSAMYLCASSPRGSYEQYFGPGTRLTVT.

This clone is classed as medium-sized. The chain carries TRBV6-1 and TRBJ1-2, with a weak D call TRBD1 (6 bases). Germline CDR1 reads MNHNS; CDR2 reads SASEGT. This CDR3 spans 14 amino acids. Trimming left V 6 bases short and J 6 bases short, with 17 bases between. The CDR3 DNA follows: TGTGCCAGCAGCACACAGGGAGTATTTGATGGCTACACCTTC. It codes for CASSTQGVFDGYTF.

This clone was seen more than once but under ten times. J is TRBJ1-5 and V is TRBV6-1; 11 bases agree with TRBD1. Germline V lookup: CDR1 MNHNS, CDR2 SASEGT. With V trimmed by 6 bases and J by 8 bases, 9 bases remained unmatched. This CDR3 is built from 15 residues. Here the CDR3 DNA reads TGTGCCAGCAGAACCGGACAGGGGGCTCTTAAGCCCCAGCATTTT. This translates into CASRTGQGALKPQHF.

The rearrangement uses TRBV6-1 and TRBJ2-7; D might be TRBD2 (5 bases). This CDR3 has 15 amino acids. CDR1 and CDR2 from the germline V gene are MNHNS and SASEGT. V lost 8 bases to trimming and J lost 0 bases, with 17 bases between them. CDR3 DNA sequence: TGTGCCAGCTGCACGTGCAGGACTTACTCCTACGAGCAGTACTTC. This gives the protein CASCTCRTYSYEQYF.

This clone is medium-sized in the sample. The V gene is TRBV28, the J gene TRBJ1-4; D gene ambiguous. Trimming shortened V by 2 bases and J by 5 bases, and 6 bases separated the two germline ends. The CDR3 runs 13 residues. The germline gives CDR1 MDHEN, CDR2 SYDVKM. CDR3 sequence: CASSLGGNEKLFF. CDR3 sequence (DNA): TGTGCCAGCAGTTTAGGAGGAAATGAAAAACTGTTTTTT.

There are many counts of this clone. The chain carries TRBV7-8 and TRBJ1-5, with D perhaps matching TRBD1 (6 bases). V lost 3 bases to trimming and J lost 6 bases, with 15 bases between them. This CDR3 has 15 amino acids. The germline gives CDR1 SGHVS, CDR2 FQNEAQ. This CDR3 is CASSFMGGRFQPQHF. The DNA of the CDR3 is TGTGCCAGCAGCTTTATGGGGGGGCGGTTTCAGCCCCAGCATTTT.

Within the sample, this clone is medium-sized. This rearrangement joins TRBV30 to TRBJ2-7; 7 bases agree with TRBD1. V gave up 5 bases and J gave up 6 bases; unmatched junction bases: 7. Germline CDR1 reads GTSNPN; CDR2 reads SVGIG (reference sequence). The CDR3 totals 12 residues. CDR3 in amino acids: CAWDRVPSEQYF. CDR3 nucleotides: TGTGCCTGGGACAGGGTTCCAAGCGAGCAGTACTTC.